The TCR beta chain under discussion was sequenced for a study of blood T cell repertoires in COVID-19. Repertoires were generated with immunoSEQ multiplex PCR, while TCRdb's copy carries only in-frame clones and drops some. The table lists hundreds of thousands of clones, approximately 86% of them singletons, with around 1.5% in the top ten. After removal of 2 bases from V and 3 bases from J, the junction contained 5 bases not matched to a gene. Germline V gives CDR1 SQVTM, CDR2 ANQGSEA. The CDR3 sequence is 14 residues long. V usage is TRBV29-1 and J usage is TRBJ2-7, with 9 bases identical to TRBD1. The receptor was derived from an elderly man with acute or convalescent COVID-19. The sample consisted of peripheral blood. This CDR3 is CSVEFLDRGYEQYF. The DNA for the CDR3 is TGCAGCGTTGAATTCTTGGACAGGGGCTACGAGCAGTACTTC.